Shown below are 12 T cell receptor beta chains from a single sample sequenced in a study of cytomegalovirus exposure and HLA in healthy donors. The PCR made use of 60 Vbeta and 13 Jbeta primers. Generated by immunoSEQ multiplex PCR, the TCRdb table keeps only in-frame clones and is missing some. This table holds roughly 200,000 clones, approximately 80% found once. Source material: PBMCs. Receptor source: a young man in good health and CMV-seronegative.

The gene calls are TRBV5-1 and TRBJ2-7, with 7 bases identical to TRBD1. The CDR3 spans 14 residues. The trim removed 4 bases at V and 5 bases at J, leaving 9 bases unmatched. Germline CDR1 reads SGHRS; CDR2 reads YFSETQ. The DNA for the CDR3 is TGCGCCAGCAGCAGCATCGTGCAGGGGGACGAGCAGTACTTC. Protein sequence: CASSSIVQGDEQYF.

The chain employs TRBV7-2 and TRBJ2-7, with 7 nucleotides matching TRBD2. V dropped 3 bases and J dropped 6; count of bases not matched to a gene: 8. Germline CDR1 reads SGHTA; CDR2 reads FQGNSA. The CDR3 length is 14 residues. The CDR3 spells CASSFSLAATEQYF. The CDR3 DNA follows: TGTGCCAGCAGCTTTTCCCTAGCGGCAACCGAGCAGTACTTC.

The gene calls are TRBV7-2 and TRBJ1-4, with TRBD1 as a possible D gene (5 bases). Trimming shortened V by 1 base and J by 8 bases, and 14 bases separated the two germline ends. CDR3 length equals 15 residues. Germline assignment: CDR1 SGHTA and CDR2 FQGNSA. In DNA form, the CDR3 reads TGTGCCAGCAGCTTAGATGGTCAGGGCGGCGAAAAACTGTTTTTT. It specifies CASSLDGQGGEKLFF.

The rearrangement joins TRBV5-6 to TRBJ1-1, with unresolved D. Germline CDR1 is SGHDT and CDR2 is YYEEEE. This CDR3 region has 12 residues. V was clipped by 0 bases and J by 10 bases, with 10 bases between them. DNA of the CDR3: TGTGCCAGCAGCTTGGCCAATCGGGGAGCTTTCTTT. Its translation: CASSLANRGAFF.

In regard to this clone: The junction differs from germline at one of its ends, possibly a read error. This chain links TRBV5-8 with TRBJ1-2, with 10 bases identical to TRBD1. CDR3 length: 17 amino acids. Germline V CDR1 and CDR2: SGHTS, YDEGEE. In nucleotides, the CDR3 is TGTGCCAGCAGCTGGCCCGGGACAGGGGAGTCGGAAGTGAGCCGTTCCTTC. Amino acids: CASSWPGTGESEVSRSF.

The rearrangement links TRBV4-1 to TRBJ2-2; 12 positions agree with TRBD1. Per germline, CDR1 MGHRA and CDR2 YSYEKL. V gave up 2 bases and J gave up 3 bases; unmatched junction bases: 7. The CDR3 runs to 18 residues. This chain's CDR3 is CASSQPRGQGADTGELFF. As DNA, the CDR3 is TGCGCCAGCAGCCAACCGAGGGGACAGGGGGCGGACACCGGGGAGCTGTTTTTT.

J is TRBJ2-1 and V is TRBV27; no definite D call. V shed 0 bases and J shed 9 bases, with 9 bases lying between them. This CDR3 region has 13 residues. CDR1 and CDR2 (germline): MNHEY, SMNVEV (reference sequence). CDR3 sequence reads: CASSLSTGPEQFF. For the CDR3, the DNA is TGTGCCAGCAGTTTATCGACGGGTCCTGAGCAGTTCTTC.

The chain employs TRBV4-2 and TRBJ1-1; no reliable D call. Germline V gene data show CDR1 as LGHNA and CDR2 as YNFKEQ. This CDR3 contains 18 residues. V gave up 1 base and J gave up 0 bases, with 18 bases separating them. This CDR3 reads CASSQVRRGLALNTEAFF. The CDR3 bases are TGTGCCAGCAGCCAAGTACGGCGGGGTTTGGCGTTGAACACTGAAGCTTTCTTT.

The genes are TRBV18 and TRBJ1-2; TRBD1 aligns across 9 bases. Germline CDR1 reads KGHSH; CDR2 reads LQKENI. The CDR3 has 15 residues. The V and J ends lost 2 bases and 5 bases, in that order; junction bases with no gene match: 6. The CDR3 DNA is TGTGCCAGCTCACCAGTTAACAGGGGGCCATATGGCTACACCTTC. The encoded protein is CASSPVNRGPYGYTF.

The chain employs TRBV28 and TRBJ2-7; tentative D call: TRBD1 (6 bases). Trimming pared 4 bases from V and 3 bases from J, leaving 13 bases between. Germline assignment: CDR1 MDHEN and CDR2 SYDVKM. The CDR3 is made up of 14 amino acids. The chain's CDR3 is CASSSVDSRYEQYF. The CDR3 DNA is TGTGCCAGCAGTTCCGTGGACAGTCGCTACGAGCAGTACTTC.

The J gene is TRBJ1-6, the V gene TRBV5-6, with a tentative D call TRBD1 (6 bases). Germline V gene data show CDR1 as SGHDT and CDR2 as YYEEEE. Deletions cut 0 bases from V and 6 bases from J, with 22 bases between. The CDR3 has 19 amino acids. The DNA of the CDR3 is TGTGCCAGCAGCTTGGGTGGCAGGGGAGCGATATATAGTAATTCACCCCTCCACTTT. It codes for CASSLGGRGAIYSNSPLHF.

V usage is TRBV5-1 and J usage is TRBJ2-1, with D maybe TRBD1 (5 bases). CDR1 is SGHRS and CDR2 is YFSETQ in the germline V gene. The CDR3 is made up of 11 amino acids. The V gene lost 10 bases and the J gene lost 6 bases, with 11 bases spanning the gap. The CDR3 sequence: CAFDQGNEQFF. CDR3 nucleotides: TGCGCCTTCGATCAGGGCAATGAGCAGTTCTTC.